This T cell receptor (beta chain) was captured in a study of cytomegalovirus exposure and HLA in healthy donors. In the study overall: Unique TCRs numbering some 77 million, obtained from HLA-typed donors, made up an early data release.

Comments on this clone: Its target is not known.

General study findings and limits: When a later analysis was performed, an Asian-associated ancestry cluster reportedly had fewer N-insertions than the approximately 700-donor mean. Most TCR sequences were uncommon, yet certain public TCRs appeared in many donors. Several of the most significant clusters appeared linked to common viral pathogens, based on a later analysis.

The CDR3 has 14 residues. Per germline, CDR1 SGHTA and CDR2 FQGNSA. Trimming removed 6 bases from V and 2 bases from J, with 13 bases in between. Vbeta (60) and Jbeta (13) primers were used in the PCR. Assay: immunoSEQ multiplex PCR; the TCRdb copy retains only in-frame clones and omits some. The sample records 170,000 or so clones, about four fifths being singletons. Sequenced sample: PBMCs. The receptor comes from a male donor in good health and CMV-seronegative. V gene TRBV7-2 combines with J gene TRBJ1-1; D uncertain. CDR3 nucleotide sequence: TGTGCCAGCAGACTTACAGAATTAAACACTGAAGCTTTCTTT. It yields the protein CASRLTELNTEAFF.